The clone carrying this T cell receptor (beta chain) appeared a few times. Its matching antigen is unknown. The data were taken from a study of T cells in Graves' hyperthyroidism and ophthalmopathy. In the study overall: Staff took peripheral blood when the initial diagnosis was made, before any treatment began. Study results and limitations: Blood also showed most of the thyroid clonotypes that were expanded above 0.001.

Pregnant or lactating patients were excluded, as were those with uncontrolled infection or other autoimmune disease. Amplification targeted TCR beta CDR3 regions from RNA transcripts. First-round RT-PCR with HTBI primers amplified the TCR CDR3 region. Via MiXCR, TCRdb re-called the multiplex PCR reads, giving one row per CDR3 protein. The repertoire has over 500,000 distinct CDR3 sequences, 14% of them found once; the top ten carry around 14%. The TCR comes from a middle-aged woman with Graves' hyperthyroidism. Specimen: blood.

The CDR3 nucleotides are TGCAGTGTCCCCGGGAGGTCAACTAATGAAAAACTGTTTTTT. Translation gives CSVPGRSTNEKLFF. This sequence joins TRBV20-1 and TRBJ1-4, with unresolved D. CDR3 size: 14 residues. CDR1 is DFQATT, CDR2 SNEGSKA, per germline (reference sequence). V was trimmed by 7 bases and J by 0 bases, leaving 12 bases between them.